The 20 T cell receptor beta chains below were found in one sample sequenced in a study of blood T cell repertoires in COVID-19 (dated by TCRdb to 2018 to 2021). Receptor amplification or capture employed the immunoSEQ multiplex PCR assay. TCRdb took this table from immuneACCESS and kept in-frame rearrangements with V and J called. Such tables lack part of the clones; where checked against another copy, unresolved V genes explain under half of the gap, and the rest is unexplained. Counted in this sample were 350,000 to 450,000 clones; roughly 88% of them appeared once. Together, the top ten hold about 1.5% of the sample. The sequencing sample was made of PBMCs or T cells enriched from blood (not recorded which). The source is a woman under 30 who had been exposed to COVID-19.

In DNA, the CDR3 is TGTGCCAGCAGTTTATCGTCCCTAGGCCTCGTCCCAACAGATACGCAGTATTTT. Its protein is CASSLSSLGLVPTDTQYF. The rearrangement links TRBV27 to TRBJ2-3; D unclear. The CDR3 is 18 residues long. The V end lost 0 bases, the J end lost 3 bases, and 19 bases lay between the germline ends. Germline V gives CDR1 MNHEY, CDR2 SMNVEV (reference sequence).

The DNA of the CDR3 is TGCGCCAGCAGTGAGTCCGGGACAGAGGACACGGCCCAGTACTTC. This codes for CASSESGTEDTAQYF. The chain links TRBV10-1 to TRBJ2-5; the match to TRBD1 covers 7 bases. Per the germline V gene, CDR1 is WNHNN and CDR2 is SYGVQD (reference sequence). After removal of 0 bases from V and 9 bases from J, the junction contained 10 bases not matched to a gene. The CDR3 runs to 15 residues.

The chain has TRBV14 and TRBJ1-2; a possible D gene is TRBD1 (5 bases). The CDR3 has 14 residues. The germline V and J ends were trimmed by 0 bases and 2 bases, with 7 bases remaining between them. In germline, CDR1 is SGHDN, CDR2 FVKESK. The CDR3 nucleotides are TGTGCCAGCAGCCAAGAAAACAGGAACTATGGCTACACCTTC. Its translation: CASSQENRNYGYTF.

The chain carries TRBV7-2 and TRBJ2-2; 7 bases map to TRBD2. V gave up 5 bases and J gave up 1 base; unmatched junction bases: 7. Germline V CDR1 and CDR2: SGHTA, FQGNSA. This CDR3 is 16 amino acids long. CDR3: CASSGPSGLNTGELFF. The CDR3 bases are TGTGCCAGCAGCGGCCCTAGCGGTTTGAACACCGGGGAGCTGTTTTTT. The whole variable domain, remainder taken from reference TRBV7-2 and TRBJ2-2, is GAGVSQSPSNKVTEKGKDVELRCDPISGHTALYWYRQSLGQGLEFLIYFQGNSAPDKSGLPSDRFSAERTGGSVSTLTIQRTQQEDSAVYLCASSGPSGLNTGELFFGEGSRLTVL.

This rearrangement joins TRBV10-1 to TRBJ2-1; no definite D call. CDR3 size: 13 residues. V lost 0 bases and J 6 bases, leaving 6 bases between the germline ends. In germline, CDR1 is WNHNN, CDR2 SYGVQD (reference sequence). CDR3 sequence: CASSESAVNEQFF. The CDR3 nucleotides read TGCGCCAGCAGTGAGTCGGCGGTCAATGAGCAGTTCTTC.

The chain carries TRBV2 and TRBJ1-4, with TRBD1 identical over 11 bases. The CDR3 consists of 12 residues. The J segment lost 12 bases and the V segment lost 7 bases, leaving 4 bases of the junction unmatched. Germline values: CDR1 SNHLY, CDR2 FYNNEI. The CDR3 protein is CASTRTGGELFF. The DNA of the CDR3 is TGTGCCAGCACCCGGACAGGGGGCGAACTGTTTTTT.

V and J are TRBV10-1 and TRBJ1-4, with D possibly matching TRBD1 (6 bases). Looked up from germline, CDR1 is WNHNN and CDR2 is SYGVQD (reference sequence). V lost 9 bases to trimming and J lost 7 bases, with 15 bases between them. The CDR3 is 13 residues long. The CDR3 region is CASGQPHSEKLFF. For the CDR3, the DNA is TGCGCCAGTGGACAGCCCCACAGTGAAAAACTGTTTTTT.

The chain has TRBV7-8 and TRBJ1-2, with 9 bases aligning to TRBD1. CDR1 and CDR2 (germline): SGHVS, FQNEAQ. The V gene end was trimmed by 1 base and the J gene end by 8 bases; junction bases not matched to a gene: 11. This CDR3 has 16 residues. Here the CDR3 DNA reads TGTGCCAGCAGCTTAGAGCCTGGACAGGGGCCCGGAGGCTACACCTTC. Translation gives CASSLEPGQGPGGYTF. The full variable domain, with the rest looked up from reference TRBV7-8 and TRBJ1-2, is GAGVSQSPRYKVAKRGQDVALRCDPISGHVSLFWYQQALGQGPEFLTYFQNEAQLDKSGLPSDRFFAERPEGSVSTLKIQRTQQEDSAVYLCASSLEPGQGPGGYTFGSGTRLTVV.

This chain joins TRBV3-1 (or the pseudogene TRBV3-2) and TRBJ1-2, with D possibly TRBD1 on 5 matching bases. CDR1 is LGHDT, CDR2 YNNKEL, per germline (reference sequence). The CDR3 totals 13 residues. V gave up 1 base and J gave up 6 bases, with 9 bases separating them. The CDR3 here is CASSQGPGNGYTF. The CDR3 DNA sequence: TGTGCCAGCAGCCAAGGGCCAGGGAATGGCTACACCTTC.

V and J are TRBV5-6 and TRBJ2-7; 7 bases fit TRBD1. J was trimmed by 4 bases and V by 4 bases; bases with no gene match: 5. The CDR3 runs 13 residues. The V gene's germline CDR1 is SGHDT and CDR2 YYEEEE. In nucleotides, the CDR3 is TGTGCCAGCAGCAAGACAGGGTGGTACGAGCAGTACTTC. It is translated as CASSKTGWYEQYF.

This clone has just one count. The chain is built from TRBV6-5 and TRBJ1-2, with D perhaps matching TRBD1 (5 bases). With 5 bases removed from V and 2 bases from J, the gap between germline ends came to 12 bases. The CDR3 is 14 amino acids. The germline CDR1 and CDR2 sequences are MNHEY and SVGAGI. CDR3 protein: CASSTGRSNYGYTF. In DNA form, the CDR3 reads TGTGCCAGCAGTACAGGACGCTCCAACTATGGCTACACCTTC.

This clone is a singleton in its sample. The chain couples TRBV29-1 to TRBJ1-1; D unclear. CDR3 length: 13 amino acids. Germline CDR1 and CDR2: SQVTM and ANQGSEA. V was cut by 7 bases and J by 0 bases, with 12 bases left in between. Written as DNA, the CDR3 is TGCAGCGGGACTTTGGCCATGAACACTGAAGCTTTCTTT. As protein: CSGTLAMNTEAFF.

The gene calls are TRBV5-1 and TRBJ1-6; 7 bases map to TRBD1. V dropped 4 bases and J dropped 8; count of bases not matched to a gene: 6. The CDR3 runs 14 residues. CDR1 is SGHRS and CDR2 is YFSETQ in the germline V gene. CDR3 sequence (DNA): TGCGCCAGCAGCCCGGGACAGTCGGATTCACCCCTCCACTTT. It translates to CASSPGQSDSPLHF. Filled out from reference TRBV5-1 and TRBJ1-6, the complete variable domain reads KAGVTQTPRYLIKTRGQQVTLSCSPISGHRSVSWYQQTPGQGLQFLFEYFSETQRNKGNFPGRFSGRQFSNSRSEMNVSTLELGDSALYLCASSPGQSDSPLHFGNGTRLTVT.

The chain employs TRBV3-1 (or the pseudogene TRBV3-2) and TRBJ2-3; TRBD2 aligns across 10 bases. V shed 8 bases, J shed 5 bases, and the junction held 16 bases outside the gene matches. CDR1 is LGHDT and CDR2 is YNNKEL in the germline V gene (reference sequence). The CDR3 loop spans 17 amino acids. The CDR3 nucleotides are TGTGCCAGCCGGGAGGGGCTAGCGGGAGAGAGGGAAGATACGCAGTATTTT. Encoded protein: CASREGLAGEREDTQYF.

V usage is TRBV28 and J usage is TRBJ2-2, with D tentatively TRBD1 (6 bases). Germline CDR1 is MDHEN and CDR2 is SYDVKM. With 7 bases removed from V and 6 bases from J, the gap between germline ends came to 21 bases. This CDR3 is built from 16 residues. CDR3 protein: CASTIQGRISAGELFF. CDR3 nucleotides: TGTGCCAGCACCATACAGGGTAGGATTTCCGCCGGGGAGCTGTTTTTT.

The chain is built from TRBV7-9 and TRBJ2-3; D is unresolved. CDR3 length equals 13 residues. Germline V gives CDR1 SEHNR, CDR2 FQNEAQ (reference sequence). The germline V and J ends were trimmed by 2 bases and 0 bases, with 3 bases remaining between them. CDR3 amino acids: CASSLSSTDTQYF. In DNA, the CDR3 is TGTGCCAGCAGCTTATCTAGCACAGATACGCAGTATTTT.

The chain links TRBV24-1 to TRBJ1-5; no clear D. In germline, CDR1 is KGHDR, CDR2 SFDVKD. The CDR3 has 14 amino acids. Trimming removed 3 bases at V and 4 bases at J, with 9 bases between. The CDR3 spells CATSDTRDNQPQHF. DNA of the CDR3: TGTGCCACCAGTGATACGAGAGATAATCAGCCCCAGCATTTT.

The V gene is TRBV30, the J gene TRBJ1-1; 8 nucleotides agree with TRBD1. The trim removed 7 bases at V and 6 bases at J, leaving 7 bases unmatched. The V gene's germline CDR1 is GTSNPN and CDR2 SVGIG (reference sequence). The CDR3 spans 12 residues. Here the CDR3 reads CAFDRGPAEAFF. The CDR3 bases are TGTGCCTTTGACAGGGGACCTGCTGAAGCTTTCTTT.

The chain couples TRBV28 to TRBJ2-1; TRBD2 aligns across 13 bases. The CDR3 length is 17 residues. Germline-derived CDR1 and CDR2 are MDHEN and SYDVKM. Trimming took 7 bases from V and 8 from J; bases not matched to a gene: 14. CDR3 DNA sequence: TGTGCCAGCAACTCGGCGGGACTAGCGGGAAATGAAGATGAGCAGTTCTTC. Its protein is CASNSAGLAGNEDEQFF.

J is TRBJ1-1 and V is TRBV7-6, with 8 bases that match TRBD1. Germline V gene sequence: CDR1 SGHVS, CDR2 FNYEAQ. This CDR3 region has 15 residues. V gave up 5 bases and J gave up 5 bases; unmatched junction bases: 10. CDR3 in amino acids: CASSRSQGARTEAFF. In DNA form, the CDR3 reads TGTGCCAGCAGCCGTAGCCAGGGGGCAAGGACTGAAGCTTTCTTT.